A selection of T cell receptor beta chains follows, all from one sample in a study of blood T cell repertoires in COVID-19. Measured with immunoSEQ multiplex PCR; TCRdb has only the in-frame clones, and not every one. The data contain about 200,000 clones, about 88% of them singletons. Input material: peripheral blood. These receptors all come from a man between 45 and 60 years old with COVID-19, enrolled during active disease. CDR3s include the opening cysteine and the closing phenylalanine or tryptophan. D genes are given only for firm matches. Size is omitted from some rows. Given values are once, few, many or a class for expanded clones.

size | length | J | V | D | DNA | CDR3
- | 18 | TRBJ2-1 | TRBV19 | TRBD1 | TGTGCCAGTCGAACGGGGACAGGGGGTCCCCTCTCCTACAATGAGCAGTTCTTC | CASRTGTGGPLSYNEQFF
- | 15 | TRBJ2-7 | TRBV29-1 | - | TGCAGCGTTGGGGGGACGACAGGAATAACCTACGAGCAGTACTTC | CSVGGTTGITYEQYF
- | 15 | TRBJ2-1 | TRBV7-6 | - | TGTGCCAGCAGTCCGGCGGATTCCTTCTACAATGAGCAGTTCTTC | CASSPADSFYNEQFF
- | 13 | TRBJ2-2 | TRBV6-2/TRBV6-3 | - | TGTGCCAGCAGCCAACACAACACCGGGGAGCTGTTTTTT | CASSQHNTGELFF
- | 14 | TRBJ2-1 | TRBV10-3 | TRBD1 | TGTGCCATCAGTGAGCGGACAGGTTGGGATGAGCAGTTCTTC | CAISERTGWDEQFF
once | 12 | TRBJ2-3 | TRBV7-9 | - | TGTGCCAGCAGCTCGACTACGGGTACGCAGTATTTT | CASSSTTGTQYF
once | 13 | TRBJ2-2 | TRBV27 | - | TGTGCCAGCAGTTTTGGGGGGTTCGGGGAGCTGTTTTTT | CASSFGGFGELFF
- | 13 | TRBJ2-7 | TRBV30 | TRBD1 | TGTGCCTGGAACCGGGACAGCCCCTACGAGCAGTACTTC | CAWNRDSPYEQYF
- | 14 | TRBJ1-2 | TRBV6-5 | TRBD1 | TGTGCCAGCAGTTCCCAGGGGGGCAAGTATGGCTACACCTTC | CASSSQGGKYGYTF
once | 13 | TRBJ1-1 | TRBV12-3/TRBV12-4 | TRBD1 | TGTGCCAGCACCCGACAGGGGAACACTGAAGCTTTCTTT | CASTRQGNTEAFF
- | 14 | TRBJ1-1 | TRBV15 | - | TGTGCCACCAGAGCCTTGAGGGTCGCAGGAGAAGCTTTCTTT | CATRALRVAGEAFF
- | 17 | TRBJ2-5 | TRBV5-8 | TRBD1 | TGTGCCAGCACCTTTCGGACAGGGGTAAAGGGCCAAGAGACCCAGTACTTC | CASTFRTGVKGQETQYF
- | 15 | TRBJ2-2 | TRBV2 | TRBD2 | TGTGCCAGCAGTCGACTAGCGGGGGGTGCCGGGGAGCTGTTTTTT | CASSRLAGGAGELFF
few | 15 | TRBJ1-1 | TRBV2 | - | TGTGCCAGCAGTGATTGGGAGACGGGTAACACTGAAGCTTTCTTT | CASSDWETGNTEAFF
- | 13 | TRBJ1-1 | TRBV3-1/TRBV3-2 | - | TGTGCCAGCAGCCCAGGGGCGCGCACTGAAGCTTTCTTT | CASSPGARTEAFF
- | 15 | TRBJ2-2 | TRBV5-6 | - | TGTGCCAGCAGCTTGGGACTAGAGAACACCGGGGAGCTGTTTTTT | CASSLGLENTGELFF
once | 15 | TRBJ1-6 | TRBV5-6 | TRBD1 | TGTGCCAGCAGCTTGCGGACAGGGCGCAATTCACCCCTCCACTTT | CASSLRTGRNSPLHF
once | 13 | TRBJ1-1 | TRBV9 | - | TGTGCCAGCAGCGTAGCTGATAGCACTGAAGCTTTCTTT | CASSVADSTEAFF
once | 16 | TRBJ2-1 | TRBV30 | TRBD2 | TGTGCCTGGAGCCGTGGGAGGGCGATGTCCTACAATGAGCAGTTCTTC | CAWSRGRAMSYNEQFF
- | 13 | TRBJ2-2 | TRBV15 | - | TGTGCCACCAGCAGACAACGGGAGAAGGAGCTGTTTTTT | CATSRQREKELFF
once | 16 | TRBJ2-7 | TRBV4-1 | TRBD2 | TGCGCCAGCAGCCAAGCTCCCGGGACTAGCTCCTACGAGCAGTACTTC | CASSQAPGTSSYEQYF
- | 15 | TRBJ1-5 | TRBV5-1 | - | TGCGCCAGCAGCTTGAACGGGAATAGCAATCAGCCCCAGCATTTT | CASSLNGNSNQPQHF
- | 10 | TRBJ1-2 | TRBV12-3/TRBV12-4 | - | TGTGCCAGCGCAGGAAATGGCTACACCTTC | CASAGNGYTF
- | 13 | TRBJ1-2 | TRBV7-3 | TRBD1 | TGTGCCAGCAGCCTCCTAGACAGGGCTGGCTACACCTTC | CASSLLDRAGYTF
- | 13 | TRBJ2-2 | TRBV10-3 | - | TGTGCCACAACGACAGAGAACACCGGGGAGCTGTTTTTT | CATTTENTGELFF
- | 16 | TRBJ1-1 | TRBV5-1 | - | TGCGCCAGCAGTCGACATACTGGACAGTCGAACACTGAAGCTTTCTTT | CASSRHTGQSNTEAFF
- | 15 | TRBJ1-2 | TRBV29-1 | - | TGCAGCGTTGAAGATCCCAGGGAGCGGGGCTATGGCTACACCTTC | CSVEDPRERGYGYTF
- | 19 | TRBJ2-5 | TRBV3-1/TRBV3-2 | TRBD2 | TGTGCCACGCAATCCCCCCAACCGGGAGGTCTAGCGGGGCAAGAGACCCAGTACTTC | CATQSPQPGGLAGQETQYF
few | 13 | TRBJ2-5 | TRBV27 | - | TGTGCCAGCAGTTCCCCTCTCCAAGAGACCCAGTACTTC | CASSSPLQETQYF
- | 15 | TRBJ1-1 | TRBV24-1 | TRBD1 | TGTGCCACCAGTGATTTGGTGACAGGGGGCACTGAAGCTTTCTTT | CATSDLVTGGTEAFF
- | 15 | TRBJ2-2 | TRBV5-1 | TRBD2 | TGCGCCAGCAGCCCTTTAGCGGGAGGTACCGGGGAGCTGTTTTTT | CASSPLAGGTGELFF
- | 13 | TRBJ2-5 | TRBV2 | - | TGTGCCAGCAGTGGGACAGCAGGAGAGACCCAGTACTTC | CASSGTAGETQYF
- | 13 | TRBJ2-7 | TRBV23-1 | - | TGCGCCAGCAGTCACCTAGCGACATACGAGCAGTACTTC | CASSHLATYEQYF